Below, one T cell receptor (beta chain) is given with its context. Some clones are missing from TCRdb's copy, which holds only in-frame ones; the method was immunoSEQ multiplex PCR. The sample yields about 150,000 clones, just over 90% seen once. This CDR3 contains 15 residues. Losses at the gene ends were 5 bases for V and 4 bases for J; bases not matched to a gene: 8. In germline, CDR1 is MDHEN, CDR2 SYDVKM. This specimen comes from a study of OX40 agonist ivuxolimab in advanced cancers. Study-wide context: Three patients got partial responses; one had hepatocellular carcinoma and two had cutaneous melanoma.

The sequencing used CD4+ or CD8+ T cells sorted from blood, collected in a trial of the OX40 agonist ivuxolimab. The rearrangement links TRBV28 to TRBJ1-1; 9 nucleotides line up with TRBD1. This TCR derives from an adult with an advanced solid tumor such as melanoma, head and neck, liver or kidney cancer. DNA of the CDR3: TGTGCCAGCAGTCCTGGGGACAGGGAGCTCACTGAAGCTTTCTTT. It specifies CASSPGDRELTEAFF. Looking up the rest from reference TRBV28 and TRBJ1-1 gives the full variable domain: DVKVTQSSRYLVKRTGEKVFLECVQDMDHENMFWYRQDPGLGLRLIYFSYDVKMKEKGDIPEGYSVSREKKERFSLILESASTNQTSMYLCASSPGDRELTEAFFGQGTRLTVV.